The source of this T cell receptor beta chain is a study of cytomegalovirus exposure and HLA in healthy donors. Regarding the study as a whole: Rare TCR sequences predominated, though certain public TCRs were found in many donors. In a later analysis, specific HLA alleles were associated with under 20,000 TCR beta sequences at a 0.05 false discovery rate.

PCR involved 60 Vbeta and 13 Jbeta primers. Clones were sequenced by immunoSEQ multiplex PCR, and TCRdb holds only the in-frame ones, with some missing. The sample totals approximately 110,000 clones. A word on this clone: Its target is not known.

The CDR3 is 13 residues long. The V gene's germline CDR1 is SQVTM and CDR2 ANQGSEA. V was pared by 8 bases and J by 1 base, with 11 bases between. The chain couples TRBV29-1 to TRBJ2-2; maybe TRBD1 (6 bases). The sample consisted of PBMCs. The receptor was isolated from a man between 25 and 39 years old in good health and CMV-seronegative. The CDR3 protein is CSTGTRNTGELFF. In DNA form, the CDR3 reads TGCAGCACAGGGACGCGGAACACCGGGGAGCTGTTTTTT.